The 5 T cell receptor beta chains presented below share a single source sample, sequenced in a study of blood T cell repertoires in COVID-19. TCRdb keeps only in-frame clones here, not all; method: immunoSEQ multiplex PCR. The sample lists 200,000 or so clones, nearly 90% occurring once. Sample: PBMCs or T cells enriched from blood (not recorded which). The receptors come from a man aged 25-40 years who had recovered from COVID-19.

This CDR3 reads CASSPPQDRETQYF. The CDR3 nucleotides are TGTGCCAGCAGCCCGCCCCAGGATAGGGAGACCCAGTACTTC. This chain connects TRBV5-4 to TRBJ2-5; unclear D gene. CDR3 length: 14 residues. V shed 4 bases and J shed 5 bases, with 15 bases lying between them. Germline V gives CDR1 SGHNT, CDR2 YYREEE (reference sequence).

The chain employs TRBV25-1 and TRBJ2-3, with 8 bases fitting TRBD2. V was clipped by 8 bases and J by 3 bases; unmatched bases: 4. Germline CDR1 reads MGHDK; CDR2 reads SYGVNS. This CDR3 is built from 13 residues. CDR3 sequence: CASSIAGTDTQYF. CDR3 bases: TGTGCCAGCTCAATAGCGGGGACAGATACGCAGTATTTT.

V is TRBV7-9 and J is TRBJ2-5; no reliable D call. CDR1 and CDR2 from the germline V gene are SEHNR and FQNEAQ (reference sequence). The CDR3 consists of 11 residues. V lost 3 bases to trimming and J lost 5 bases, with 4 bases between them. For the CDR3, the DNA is TGTGCCAGCAGCTTTGCGGAGACCCAGTACTTC. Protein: CASSFAETQYF.

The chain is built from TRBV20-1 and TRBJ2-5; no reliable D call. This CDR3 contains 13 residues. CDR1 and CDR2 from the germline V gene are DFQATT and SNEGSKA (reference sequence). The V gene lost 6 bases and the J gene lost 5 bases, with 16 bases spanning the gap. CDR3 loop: CSASPLEWETQYF. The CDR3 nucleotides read TGCAGTGCCAGTCCCCTAGAATGGGAGACCCAGTACTTC.

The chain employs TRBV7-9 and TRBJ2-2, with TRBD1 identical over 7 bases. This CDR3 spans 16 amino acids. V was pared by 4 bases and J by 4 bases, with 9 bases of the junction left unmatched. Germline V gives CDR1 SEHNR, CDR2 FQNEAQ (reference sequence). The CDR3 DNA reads TGTGCCAGCAGCTCACCGGGACAGAGGGGCACCGGGGAGCTGTTTTTT. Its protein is CASSSPGQRGTGELFF.